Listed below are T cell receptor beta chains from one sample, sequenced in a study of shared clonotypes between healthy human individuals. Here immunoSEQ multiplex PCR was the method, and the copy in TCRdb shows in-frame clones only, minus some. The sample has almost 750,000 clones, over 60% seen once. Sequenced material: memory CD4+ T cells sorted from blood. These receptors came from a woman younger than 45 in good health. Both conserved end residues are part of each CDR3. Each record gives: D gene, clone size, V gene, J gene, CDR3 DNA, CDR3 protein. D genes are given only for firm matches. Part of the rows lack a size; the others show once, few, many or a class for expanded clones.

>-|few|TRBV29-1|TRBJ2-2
TGCAGCGTTGGGGCAGGCCTCGTTGACGGGGAGCTGTTTTTT
CSVGAGLVDGELFF
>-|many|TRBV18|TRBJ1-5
TGTGCCAGCTCACAGGGATTAAATCAGCCCCAGCATTTT
CASSQGLNQPQHF
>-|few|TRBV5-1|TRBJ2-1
TGCGCCAGCAGCCCCGACTTCTCCCTATACAATGAGCAGTTCTTC
CASSPDFSLYNEQFF
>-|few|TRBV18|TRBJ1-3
TGTGCCAGCTCACCACTACCCTTAGGAAACACCATATATTTT
CASSPLPLGNTIYF
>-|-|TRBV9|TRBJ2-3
TGTGCCAGCAGCGTAGTTCCCAGTAGCACAGATACGCAGTATTTT
CASSVVPSSTDTQYF
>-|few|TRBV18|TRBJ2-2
TGTGCCAGCCTAGGAGCGGTTAACACCGGGGAGCTGTTTTTT
CASLGAVNTGELFF
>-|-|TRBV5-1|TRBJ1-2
TGCGCCAGCAGCTTGATCGGATTTGGCTACACCTTC
CASSLIGFGYTF
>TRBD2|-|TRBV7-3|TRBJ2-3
TGTGCCAGCAGCTCAGGGACTAGCCAATTCACAGATACGCAGTATTTT
CASSSGTSQFTDTQYF
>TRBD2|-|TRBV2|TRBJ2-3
TGTGCCAGCACAAGACTAGCGGGAGGGCCAGATACGCAGTATTTT
CASTRLAGGPDTQYF
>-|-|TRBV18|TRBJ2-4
TGTGCCAGCTCCCAGTGGGTCCTTCGAGCCAAAAACATTCAGTACTTC
CASSQWVLRAKNIQYF
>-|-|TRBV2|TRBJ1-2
TGTGCCAGCAGTACAGGGATGGAGTATGGCTACACCTTC
CASSTGMEYGYTF
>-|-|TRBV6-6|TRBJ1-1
TGTGCCAGCAGTTACCAGAACACTGAAGCTTTCTTT
CASSYQNTEAFF
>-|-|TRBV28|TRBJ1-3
TGTGCCAGCAAACTCGACACGGCTGGAAACACCATATATTTT
CASKLDTAGNTIYF
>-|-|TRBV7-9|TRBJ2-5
TGTGCCAGCAGCCGGACAGTCCAAGAGACCCAGTACTTC
CASSRTVQETQYF
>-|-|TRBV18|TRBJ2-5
TGTGCCAGCTCGACCGAGGGGCCAGAGACCCAGTACTTC
CASSTEGPETQYF
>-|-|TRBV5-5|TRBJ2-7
TGTGCCAGCAGCTTGGAACCGGGATCCTACGAGCAGTACTTC
CASSLEPGSYEQYF
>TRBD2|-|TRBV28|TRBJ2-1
TGTGCCAGCAGTTCCCAGCGGGAGTATGACAATGAGCAGTTCTTC
CASSSQREYDNEQFF
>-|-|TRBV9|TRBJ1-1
TGTGCCAGCAGCCCGGGGGGCACGGACACTGAAGCTTTCTTT
CASSPGGTDTEAFF
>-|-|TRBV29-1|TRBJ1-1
TGCAGCGCGCAACCCGGAATGAGACGCTTTGAAGCTTTCTTT
CSAQPGMRRFEAFF
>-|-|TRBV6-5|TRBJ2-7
TGTGCCAGCAGTTTAGAAGTCCGGGGCCACGAGCAGTACTTC
CASSLEVRGHEQYF
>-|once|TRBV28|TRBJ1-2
TGTGCCAGCACCCTGTCTTATTTTGGGGGACGGGGCTACACCTTC
CASTLSYFGGRGYTF
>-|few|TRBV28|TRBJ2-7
TGTGCCAGCAGTGCGCGGGGTTTCCCCATCCCATACGAGCAGTACTTC
CASSARGFPIPYEQYF
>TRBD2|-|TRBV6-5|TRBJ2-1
TGTGCCAGCTCGAGCGGGGGGCGTTCCTACAATGAGCAGTTCTTC
CASSSGGRSYNEQFF
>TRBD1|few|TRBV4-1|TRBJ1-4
TGCGCCAGCAGCCAAAATCCCGGGACAGGGAAGGAAAAACTGTTTTTT
CASSQNPGTGKEKLFF
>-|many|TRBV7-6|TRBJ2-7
TGTGCCAGCAGCGCTAGCGCGTACGAGCAGTACTTC
CASSASAYEQYF
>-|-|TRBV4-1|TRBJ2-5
TGCGCCAGCAGCCAGGGTCGGGAGACCCAGTACTTC
CASSQGRETQYF
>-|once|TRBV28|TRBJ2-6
TGTGCCAGCAGTTTCCCGGGAGTTAAGTCTGGGGCCAACGTCCTGACTTTC
CASSFPGVKSGANVLTF
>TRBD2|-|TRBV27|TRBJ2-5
TGTGCCAGCAGTTTACTCGGTCAAGGAAGCGGGAGTAAAGAGACCCAGTACTTC
CASSLLGQGSGSKETQYF
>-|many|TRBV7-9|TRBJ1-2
TGTGCCAGCAGCTTAGGGGATGGCTACACCTTC
CASSLGDGYTF
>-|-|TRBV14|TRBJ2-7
TGTGCCAGCAGCCGAAAAACGCCGGGCCAGTGGGCTTTGTCTCGCTCCTACGAGCAGTACTTC
CASSRKTPGQWALSRSYEQYF
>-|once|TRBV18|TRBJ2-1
TGTGCCAGCTCACCACGGTATGAGCAGTTCTTC
CASSPRYEQFF
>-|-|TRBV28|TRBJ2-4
TGTGCCAGCAGTTTGTGGCAGGGGACGGACATTCAGTACTTC
CASSLWQGTDIQYF
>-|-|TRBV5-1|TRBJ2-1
TGCGCCAGCAGCTTGGGAGACTGGGGCGATGAGCAGTTCTTC
CASSLGDWGDEQFF
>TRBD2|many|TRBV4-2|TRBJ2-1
TGTGCCAGCAGCCCCAGTGGAGCGGGAGCCCCGAGCTCCTACAATGAGCAGTTCTTC
CASSPSGAGAPSSYNEQFF
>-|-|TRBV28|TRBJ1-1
TGTGCCAGCAGTTTAAATGGGGTCCGCACTGAAGCTTTCTTT
CASSLNGVRTEAFF
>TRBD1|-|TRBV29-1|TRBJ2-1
TGCAGCGTTGAGGACAGGGGATACAATGAGCAGTTCTTC
CSVEDRGYNEQFF
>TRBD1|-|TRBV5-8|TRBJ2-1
TGTGCCAGCACAACAGGGGGTAGGTCCTACAATGAGCAGTTCTTC
CASTTGGRSYNEQFF
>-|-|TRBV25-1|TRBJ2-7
TGTGCCAGCAGTGAACCCACTTCCTACGAGCAGTACTTC
CASSEPTSYEQYF
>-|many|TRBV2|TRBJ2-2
TGTGCCAGCAGTGTGTCCTCGAACACCGGGGAGCTGTTTTTT
CASSVSSNTGELFF
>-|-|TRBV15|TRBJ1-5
TGTGCCACCAGCAGAGATCACAGGGATCACTGGCCCCAGCATTTT
CATSRDHRDHWPQHF
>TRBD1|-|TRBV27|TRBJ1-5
TGTGCCAGCAGGACTACCCAGGGGGCTGATCAGCCCCAGCATTTT
CASRTTQGADQPQHF
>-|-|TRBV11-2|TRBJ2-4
TGTGCCAGCAGCGTGGGCGAGGAAAACATTCAGTACTTC
CASSVGEENIQYF
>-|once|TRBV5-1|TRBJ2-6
TGCGCCAGCAGCCCTGTTCCCGGGTTATCTGGGGCCAACGTCCTGACTTTC
CASSPVPGLSGANVLTF
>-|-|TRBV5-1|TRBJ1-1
TGCGCCAGCAGCTTGGTCGGCAGGAGCAACACTGAAGCTTTCTTT
CASSLVGRSNTEAFF
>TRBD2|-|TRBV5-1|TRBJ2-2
TGCGCCAGCAGCTTGGAGGGACTAGTGACCGGGGAGCTGTTTTTT
CASSLEGLVTGELFF
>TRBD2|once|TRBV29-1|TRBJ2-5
TGCAGCGTTGTAGGCGGGAGGGGGCAAGAGACCCAGTACTTC
CSVVGGRGQETQYF
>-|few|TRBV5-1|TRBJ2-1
TGCGCCAGCAGCTTGGGCAAGGCGAATGAGCAGTTCTTC
CASSLGKANEQFF
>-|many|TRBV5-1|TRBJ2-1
TGCGCCAGCAGCTTGGACCGTAGCTCCTACAATGAGCAGTTCTTC
CASSLDRSSYNEQFF